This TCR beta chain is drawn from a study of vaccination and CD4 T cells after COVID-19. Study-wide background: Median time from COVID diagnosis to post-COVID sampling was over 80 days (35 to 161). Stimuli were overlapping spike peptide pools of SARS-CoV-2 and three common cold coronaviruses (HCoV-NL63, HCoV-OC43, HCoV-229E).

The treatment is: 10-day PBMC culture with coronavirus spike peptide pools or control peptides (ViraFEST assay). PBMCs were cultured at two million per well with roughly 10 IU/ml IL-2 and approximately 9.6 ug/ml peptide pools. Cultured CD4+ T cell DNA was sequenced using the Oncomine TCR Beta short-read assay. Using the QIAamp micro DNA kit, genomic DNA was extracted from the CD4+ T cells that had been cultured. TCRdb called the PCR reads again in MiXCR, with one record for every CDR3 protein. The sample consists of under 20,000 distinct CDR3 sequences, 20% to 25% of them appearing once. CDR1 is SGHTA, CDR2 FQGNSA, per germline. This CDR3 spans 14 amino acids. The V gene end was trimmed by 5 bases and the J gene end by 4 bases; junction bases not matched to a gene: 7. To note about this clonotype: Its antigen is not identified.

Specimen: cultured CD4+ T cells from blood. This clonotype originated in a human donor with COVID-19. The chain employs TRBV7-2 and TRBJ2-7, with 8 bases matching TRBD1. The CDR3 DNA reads TGTGCCAGCAGCGTCGACAGGGGCAGGTACGAGCAGTACTTC. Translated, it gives CASSVDRGRYEQYF. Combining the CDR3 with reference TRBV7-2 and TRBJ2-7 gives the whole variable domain GAGVSQSPSNKVTEKGKDVELRCDPISGHTALYWYRQSLGQGLEFLIYFQGNSAPDKSGLPSDRFSAERTGGSVSTLTIQRTQQEDSAVYLCASSVDRGRYEQYFGPGTRLTVT.